This TCR beta chain was sequenced for a study of cytomegalovirus exposure and HLA in healthy donors. Points from the study as a whole: In a later analysis, the majority of CMV-associated beta chains seemingly showed HLA restriction. Cytomegalovirus status was reportedly diagnosed by the classifier with high specificity and sensitivity. The authors excluded some V segments, including TRBV6-2 and TRBV6-3, as indistinguishable.

PCR employed 60 Vbeta and 13 Jbeta primers. Data came from immunoSEQ multiplex PCR; TCRdb stores just in-frame clones and leaves some out. In all, the sample yields some 72,000 clones. Comments on this clone: The antigen is unknown.

The germline V and J ends were trimmed by 5 bases and 5 bases, with 16 bases remaining between them. The CDR3 covers 14 residues. The germline V gene has CDR1 SGHNT and CDR2 YYREEE (reference sequence). Healthy individuals who donated bone marrow served as the donors. The gene calls are TRBV5-4 and TRBJ2-5; tentatively, D is TRBD2 (6 bases). The TCR originated in a boy aged 5-17 years in good health and CMV-seronegative. The sequenced sample was PBMCs. The CDR3 DNA reads as TGTGCCAGCAGGTCGGAGGGATTGACTGAGACCCAGTACTTC. This gives the protein CASRSEGLTETQYF. Variable domain in full (rest from reference TRBV5-4 and TRBJ2-5): ETGVTQSPTHLIKTRGQQVTLRCSSQSGHNTVSWYQQALGQGPQFIFQYYREEENGRGNFPPRFSGLQFPNYSSELNVNALELDDSALYLCASRSEGLTETQYFGPGTRLLVL.